The next 22 T cell receptor beta chains were all read from a single sample in a study of response to subunit inactivated influenza vaccine. TCRdb re-called the RT-PCR reads with MiXCR, one entry per CDR3 protein. The data contain under 200,000 distinct CDR3 sequences, 10% to 15% of them singletons. The sample was also linked to a second study, of T cells expressing NK-cell markers. That study adds: In generating TCR beta cDNA, 5'RACE template switching with UMIs was used.

Here the sequenced sample was CD8+ T cells sorted from PBMCs, taken roughly 13 days after vaccination. The receptor set was obtained from a man between 50 and 59 years old who received an inactivated influenza vaccine.

A few counts support this clonotype. V is TRBV4-1 and J is TRBJ2-2, with 10 bases aligning to TRBD1. The V segment lost 4 bases and the J segment 5 bases; nucleotides outside the gene matches: 10. Germline V gives CDR1 MGHRA, CDR2 YSYEKL. CDR3 size: 17 residues. CDR3 DNA: TGCGCCAGCAGCCTCTCCGGGACAGGGGTTGTTACCGGGGAGCTGTTTTTT. Its protein is CASSLSGTGVVTGELFF.

This chain uses TRBV4-2 with TRBJ2-2; the D gene is possibly TRBD1 (6 bases). Germline V gene sequence: CDR1 LGHNA, CDR2 YNFKEQ. V was clipped by 3 bases and J by 6 bases, with 14 bases between them. CDR3 length: 15 residues. In nucleotides, the CDR3 is TGTGCCAGCAGCCAGGCGCCCAGGGGTCCCGGGGAGCTGTTTTTT. Translating gives CASSQAPRGPGELFF.

This chain uses TRBV21-1 with TRBJ2-7; the table's D call, TRBD2, has no DNA check behind it. TRBV21-1 is a pseudogene segment. The CDR3 extends over 16 amino acids. Here the CDR3 DNA reads TGTGCCAGCAGCACCCCTCGCCGGGTCAGCTCCTACGAGCAGTACTTC. It yields the protein CASSTPRRVSSYEQYF.

This clonotype was detected ten times or more. The rearrangement links TRBV6-6 to TRBJ1-2; D is uncertain. CDR1 is MNHNY, CDR2 SVGAGI, per germline (reference sequence). Between the trimmed V and J ends, which lost 6 bases and 2 bases, there was a span of 10 bases. The CDR3 length is 13 residues. Here the CDR3 reads CASSPGLNYGYTF. The CDR3 DNA follows: TGTGCCAGCAGCCCGGGTCTAAACTATGGCTACACCTTC.

The chain recombines TRBV25-1 with TRBJ2-5; weak D call: TRBD2 (5 bases). V was cut by 3 bases and J by 5 bases, with 10 bases left in between. Per germline, CDR1 MGHDK and CDR2 SYGVNS. This CDR3 contains 13 residues. CDR3 amino acids: CASSDLASETQYF. The CDR3 DNA reads as TGTGCCAGCAGTGACCTAGCCTCTGAGACCCAGTACTTC.

This chain joins TRBV13 and TRBJ2-1; 11 positions match TRBD2. Germline assignment: CDR1 PRHDT and CDR2 FYEKMQ (reference sequence). This CDR3 spans 14 amino acids. V shed 4 bases and J 13 bases; nucleotides not matched to a gene: 9. CDR3 in amino acids: CASSSSTSGIYQFF. Here the CDR3 DNA reads TGTGCCAGCAGCTCCTCGACTAGCGGGATTTATCAGTTCTTC.

This clonotype was observed a few times. CDR3 in amino acids: CAISEMTSGAHEQYF. The CDR3 region has the DNA TGTGCCATCAGTGAGATGACTAGCGGGGCCCACGAGCAGTACTTC. The chain is built from TRBV10-3 and TRBJ2-7, with 11 bases aligning to TRBD2. This CDR3 has 15 residues. The ends lost 2 bases at V and 5 bases at J; junction bases unmatched: 5. Germline V gene data show CDR1 as ENHRY and CDR2 as SYGVKD.

This clonotype was counted between two and nine times. The chain links TRBV9 to TRBJ2-5; perhaps TRBD2 as D (6 bases). Germline assignment: CDR1 SGDLS and CDR2 YYNGEE. V dropped 2 bases and J dropped 7 bases, with 9 bases sitting between them. This CDR3 is built from 12 residues. The CDR3, as DNA: TGTGCCAGCAGCGTTGATAGCGGGACCCAGTACTTC. Translating gives CASSVDSGTQYF.

In this sample, this clonotype turned up a few times. The V call is TRBV28, the J call TRBJ2-7, with 9 bases aligning to TRBD1. V gave up 7 bases and J gave up 3 bases; unmatched junction bases: 7. Germline-derived CDR1 and CDR2 are MDHEN and SYDVKM. There are 14 residues in the CDR3. Written as DNA, the CDR3 is TGTGCCAGCACCAAGACAGGGGGAGGCTACGAGCAGTACTTC. It is translated as CASTKTGGGYEQYF.

The sample holds a few counts of this clonotype. The chain recombines TRBV4-3 with TRBJ2-1; the match to TRBD2 covers 9 bases. This CDR3 is 17 amino acids long. V gave up 0 bases and J gave up 2 bases; unmatched junction bases: 5. Germline values: CDR1 LGHNA, CDR2 YSLEER. The CDR3 spells CASSQDRASGTYNEQFF. The CDR3 DNA reads as TGCGCCAGCAGCCAAGATAGGGCTAGCGGGACCTACAATGAGCAGTTCTTC.

This clonotype was counted a few times. The rearrangement uses TRBV10-2 and TRBJ2-1, with TRBD1 matching over 8 bases. The junction had 13 bases not matched to a gene; V was cut back by 5 bases and J by 10 bases. The CDR3 runs 15 residues. Looked up from germline, CDR1 is WSHSY and CDR2 is SAAADI. Written as DNA, the CDR3 is TGCGCCAGCAGTTTGACAGGGGCCCGGGACGTGGAGCAGTTCTTC. Translation gives CASSLTGARDVEQFF.

This clonotype was detected many times. The CDR3 DNA reads as TGTGCCAGCAGCACGACCCACGTCATTTTAACTTTCTTT. Encoded protein: CASSTTHVILTFF. This chain links TRBV12-3 or TRBV12-4 with TRBJ1-1; D is unclear. Trimming removed 6 bases at V and 12 bases at J, with 20 bases between. The CDR3 totals 13 residues.

This clonotype has at least ten counts. The chain employs TRBV4-2 and TRBJ2-3; no firm D call. The CDR3 runs 16 residues. In germline, CDR1 is LGHNA, CDR2 YNFKEQ. The ends were cut back, 4 bases at V and 1 base at J, with 15 bases in the middle. The CDR3 nucleotides read TGTGCCAGCAGCCCATCCCTCTTGGAAGGCACAGATACGCAGTATTTT. Encoded protein: CASSPSLLEGTDTQYF.

This clonotype was observed at least ten times. The V gene is TRBV4-3, the J gene TRBJ2-3, with 8 bases identical to TRBD2. Germline V gene sequence: CDR1 LGHNA, CDR2 YSLEER. V was clipped by 0 bases and J by 5 bases; unmatched bases: 4. The CDR3 spans 15 residues. This chain's CDR3 is CASSQEASGRDTQYF. Written as DNA, the CDR3 is TGCGCCAGCAGCCAAGAGGCCAGCGGGAGAGATACGCAGTATTTT.

This clonotype was counted a few times. V and J are TRBV28 and TRBJ1-4; 10 bases match TRBD1. This CDR3 contains 16 residues. Germline values: CDR1 MDHEN, CDR2 SYDVKM. V was clipped by 6 bases and J by 0 bases; unmatched bases: 4. This CDR3 reads CASSTGTGATNEKLFF. The DNA for the CDR3 is TGTGCCAGCAGCACAGGGACAGGGGCAACTAATGAAAAACTGTTTTTT.

This clonotype was seen only a few times. The chain links TRBV11-1 to TRBJ2-2, with 7 bases fitting TRBD1. V dropped 4 bases and J dropped 0; count of bases not matched to a gene: 11. Germline CDR1 and CDR2: SGHAT and FQDESV (reference sequence). The CDR3 has 18 residues. CDR3 nucleotides: TGTGCCAGCAGCTCCACCGACCTCGGACAGGCGAACACCGGGGAGCTGTTTTTT. As protein: CASSSTDLGQANTGELFF.

The chain carries TRBV6-2 or TRBV6-3 and TRBJ2-3; TRBD2 agrees at 7 bases. V gave up 7 bases and J gave up 14 bases; unmatched junction bases: 12. The CDR3 runs 12 residues. CDR1 is MNHEY, CDR2 SVGEGT, per germline. The DNA of the CDR3 is TGTGCCAGCACGGAGCGGGGACCCCGGGCGTATTTT. Translated: CASTERGPRAYF.

There are a few counts of this clonotype. The J gene is TRBJ2-1, the V gene TRBV7-9, with 9 positions matching TRBD1. Germline V gene sequence: CDR1 SEHNR, CDR2 FQNEAQ (reference sequence). The V segment lost 2 bases and the J segment 8 bases; nucleotides outside the gene matches: 13. The CDR3 covers 17 residues. The CDR3 DNA is TGTGCCAGCAGCTTATTTCTCGGAGGGACAGGGATGGATGAGCAGTTCTTC. Encoded protein: CASSLFLGGTGMDEQFF.

The chain links TRBV20-1 to TRBJ1-2; D unclear. This CDR3 contains 18 residues. Germline V lookup: CDR1 DFQATT, CDR2 SNEGSKA (reference sequence). V lost 1 base, J lost 4 bases, and 25 bases lay in between. The CDR3 loop is CSARVLGQDSHRFYGYTF. The CDR3 coding sequence is TGCAGTGCTAGAGTATTAGGGCAGGACTCCCACAGATTCTATGGCTACACCTTC.

The chain carries TRBV28 and TRBJ2-5; TRBD2 aligns across 11 bases. The germline V gene has CDR1 MDHEN and CDR2 SYDVKM. With 3 bases clipped from V and 5 bases from J, the junction kept 14 bases outside the gene matches. There are 18 residues in the CDR3. The CDR3 spells CASSFLAGGHWPGETQYF. CDR3 coding DNA: TGTGCCAGCAGTTTTCTAGCGGGGGGCCACTGGCCTGGGGAGACCCAGTACTTC.

This chain uses TRBV6-5 with TRBJ2-7, with TRBD1 matching over 10 bases. The CDR3 sequence is 16 residues long. Per the germline V gene, CDR1 is MNHEY and CDR2 is SVGAGI. The J segment lost 2 bases and the V segment lost 0 bases, leaving 4 bases of the junction unmatched. The CDR3 DNA follows: TGTGCCAGCAGTTACTCAAGGACAGGGGGGACCTACGAGCAGTACTTC. Translating it yields CASSYSRTGGTYEQYF.

The chain has TRBV10-2 and TRBJ2-3; perhaps TRBD2 as D (5 bases). The V end was cut by 0 bases, the J end by 11 bases, with 15 bases between. The germline V gene encodes CDR1 WSHSY and CDR2 SAAADI. The CDR3 totals 14 residues. The CDR3: CASSESAGVGGQYF. The CDR3 DNA is TGCGCCAGCAGTGAGTCGGCGGGCGTAGGCGGGCAGTATTTT.